This TCR beta chain was retrieved from a study of blood T cell repertoires in COVID-19. Study-wide background: PBMCs, B-cell-depleted T cells, or T cells provided the cDNA or gDNA that made up the material.

Germline V gene sequence: CDR1 GTSNPN, CDR2 SVGIG (reference sequence). Trimming removed 3 bases from V and 0 bases from J, with 11 bases in between. The CDR3 has 15 amino acids. Repertoires were generated with immunoSEQ multiplex PCR, while TCRdb's copy carries only in-frame clones and drops some. The data contain 70,000 to 75,000 clones, about nine tenths of them singletons. The sequence derives from a woman between 18 and 29 years old with acute or convalescent COVID-19. The chain employs TRBV30 and TRBJ2-2; D possibly corresponds to TRBD1 (6 bases). The source material was peripheral blood. The CDR3 sequence is CAWSSGTPNTGELFF. DNA for the CDR3: TGTGCCTGGAGCTCCGGGACACCGAACACCGGGGAGCTGTTTTTT.